This TCR beta chain is from a study of T-cell memory formation after mild COVID-19. This CDR3 region has 14 residues. The V segment lost 3 bases and the J segment 7 bases; nucleotides outside the gene matches: 8. TCRdb itself ran the 5' RACE reads through MiXCR, one entry per CDR3 protein. The sample consists of fewer than 450,000 distinct CDR3 sequences, 20% to 25% of them appearing once. The clonotype comes from an adult woman who had mild COVID-19 (a few samples of this study predate the infection). Cell type and time point are not known. V and J are TRBV12-3 or TRBV12-4 and TRBJ2-7, with TRBD1 identical over 8 bases. The sequenced sample consisted of PBMCs or a T cell subset sorted from them (not recorded which). CDR3 in amino acids: CASSFHRTGREQYF. CDR3 in DNA: TGTGCCAGCAGTTTCCACCGGACAGGGAGAGAGCAGTACTTC.